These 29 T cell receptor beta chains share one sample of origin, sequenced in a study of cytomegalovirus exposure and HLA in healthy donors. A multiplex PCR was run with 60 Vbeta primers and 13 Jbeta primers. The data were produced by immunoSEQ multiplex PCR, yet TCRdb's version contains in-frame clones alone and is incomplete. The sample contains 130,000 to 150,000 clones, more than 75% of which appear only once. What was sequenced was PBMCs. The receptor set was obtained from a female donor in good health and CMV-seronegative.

CDR3 sequence reads: CASSQWLGQATNEKLFF. The DNA of the CDR3 is TGCGCCAGCAGCCAATGGCTCGGACAGGCAACTAATGAAAAACTGTTTTTT. V is TRBV4-3 and J is TRBJ1-4, with 7 bases matching TRBD1. Looked up from germline, CDR1 is LGHNA and CDR2 is YSLEER. The trim removed 2 bases at V and 0 bases at J, leaving 6 bases unmatched. The CDR3 covers 17 residues.

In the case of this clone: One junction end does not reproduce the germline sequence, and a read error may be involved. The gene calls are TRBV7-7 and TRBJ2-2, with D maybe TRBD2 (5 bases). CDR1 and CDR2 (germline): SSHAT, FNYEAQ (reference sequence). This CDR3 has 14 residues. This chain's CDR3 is CASSLDPWGAELFF. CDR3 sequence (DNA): TGTGCTAGCAGCTTAGACCCCTGGGGAGCGGAGCTGTTTTTT.

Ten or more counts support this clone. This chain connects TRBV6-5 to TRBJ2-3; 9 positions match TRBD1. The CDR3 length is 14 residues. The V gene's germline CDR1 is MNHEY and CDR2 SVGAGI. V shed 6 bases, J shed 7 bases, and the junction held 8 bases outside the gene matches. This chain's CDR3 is CASSPGQGGHTQYF. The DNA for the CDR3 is TGTGCCAGCAGCCCGGGACAGGGTGGGCATACGCAGTATTTT.

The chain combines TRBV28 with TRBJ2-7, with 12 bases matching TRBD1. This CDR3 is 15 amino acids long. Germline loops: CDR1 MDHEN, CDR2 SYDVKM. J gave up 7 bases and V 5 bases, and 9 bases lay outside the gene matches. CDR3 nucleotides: TGTGCCAGCAGTCAGGGACAGGGGGCGCCCAGGGAGCAGTACTTC. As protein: CASSQGQGAPREQYF.

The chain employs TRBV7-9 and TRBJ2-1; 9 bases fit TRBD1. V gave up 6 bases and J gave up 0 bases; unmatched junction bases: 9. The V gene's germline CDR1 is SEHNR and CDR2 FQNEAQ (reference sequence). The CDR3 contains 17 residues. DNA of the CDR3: TGTGCCAGCAGAGGAACAGGGGGCGAGAGCTCCTACAATGAGCAGTTCTTC. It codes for CASRGTGGESSYNEQFF.

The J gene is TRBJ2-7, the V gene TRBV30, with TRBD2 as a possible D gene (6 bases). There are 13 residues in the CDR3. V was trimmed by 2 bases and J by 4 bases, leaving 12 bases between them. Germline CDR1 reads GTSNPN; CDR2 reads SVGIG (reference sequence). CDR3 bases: TGTGCCTGGAGTCTTAACGGGGGTTACGAGCAGTACTTC. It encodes CAWSLNGGYEQYF.

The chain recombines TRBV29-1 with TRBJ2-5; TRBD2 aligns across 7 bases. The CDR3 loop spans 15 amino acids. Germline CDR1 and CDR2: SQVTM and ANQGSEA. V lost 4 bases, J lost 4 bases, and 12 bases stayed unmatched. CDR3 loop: CSVVEGDSGGETQYF. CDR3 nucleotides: TGCAGCGTTGTTGAAGGGGATTCGGGGGGAGAGACCCAGTACTTC.

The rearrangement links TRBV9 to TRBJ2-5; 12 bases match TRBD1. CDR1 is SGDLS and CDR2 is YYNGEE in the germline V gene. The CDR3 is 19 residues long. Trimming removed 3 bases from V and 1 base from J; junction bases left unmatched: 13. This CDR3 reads CASSGPGQGASIIQETQYF. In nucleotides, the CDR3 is TGTGCCAGCAGCGGACCGGGACAGGGGGCCTCAATAATCCAAGAGACCCAGTACTTC.

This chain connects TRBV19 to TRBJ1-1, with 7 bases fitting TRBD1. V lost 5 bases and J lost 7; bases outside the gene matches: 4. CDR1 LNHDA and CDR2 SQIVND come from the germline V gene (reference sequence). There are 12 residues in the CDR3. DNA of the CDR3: TGTGCCAGTAGTTCCCGGACAGGTGAAGCTTTCTTT. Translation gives CASSSRTGEAFF.

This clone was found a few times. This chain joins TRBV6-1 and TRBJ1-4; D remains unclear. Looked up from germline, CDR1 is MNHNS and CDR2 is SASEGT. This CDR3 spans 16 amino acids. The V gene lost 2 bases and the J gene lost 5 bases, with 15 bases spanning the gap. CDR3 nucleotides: TGTGCCAGCAGTGAAAGCCGCGTTTGGGAGAATGAAAAACTGTTTTTT. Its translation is CASSESRVWENEKLFF.

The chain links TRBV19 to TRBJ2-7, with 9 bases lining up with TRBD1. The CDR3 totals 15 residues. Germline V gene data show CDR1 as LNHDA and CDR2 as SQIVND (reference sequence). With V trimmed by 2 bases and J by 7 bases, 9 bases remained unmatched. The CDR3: CASSIRTGALGEQYF. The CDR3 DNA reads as TGTGCCAGTAGTATACGGACAGGGGCCTTAGGGGAGCAGTACTTC.

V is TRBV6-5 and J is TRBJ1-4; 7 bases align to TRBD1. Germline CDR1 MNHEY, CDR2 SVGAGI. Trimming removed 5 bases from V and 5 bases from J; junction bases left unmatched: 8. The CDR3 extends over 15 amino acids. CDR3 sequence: CASSATGTVNEKLFF. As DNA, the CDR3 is TGTGCCAGCAGTGCCACCGGGACAGTGAATGAAAAACTGTTTTTT.

The CDR3 DNA sequence: TGTGCCAGCAGCTTGGGGGAGGTGAATCAGCCCCAGCATTTT. It encodes CASSLGEVNQPQHF. The rearrangement joins TRBV5-6 to TRBJ1-5; D gene ambiguous. The CDR3 contains 14 residues. The V end was cut by 0 bases, the J end by 4 bases, with 8 bases between. The germline CDR1 and CDR2 sequences are SGHDT and YYEEEE.

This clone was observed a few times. In DNA form, the CDR3 reads TGTGCCAGCAGCTTAGGACAACAGTACGAGCAGTACTTC. Its protein product is CASSLGQQYEQYF. The V gene is TRBV7-8, the J gene TRBJ2-7; D not certain. This CDR3 is 13 amino acids long. V gave up 1 base and J gave up 4 bases, with 8 bases separating them. Germline V gene lookup returns CDR1 SGHVS and CDR2 FQNEAQ.

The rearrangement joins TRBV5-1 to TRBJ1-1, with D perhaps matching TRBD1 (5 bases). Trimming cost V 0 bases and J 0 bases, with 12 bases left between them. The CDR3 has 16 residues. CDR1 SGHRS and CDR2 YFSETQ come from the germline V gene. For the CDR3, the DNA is TGCGCCAGCAGCTTGGCCGTGACAGCCCTGAACACTGAAGCTTTCTTT. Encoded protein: CASSLAVTALNTEAFF.

For the CDR3, the DNA is TGTGCCAGCAGTGTCCAGGGGAAGCGTAATTCACCCCTCCACTTT. Translation: CASSVQGKRNSPLHF. The V and J genes are TRBV2 and TRBJ1-6; possibly TRBD1 for D (6 bases). V lost 4 bases to trimming and J lost 6 bases, with 13 bases between them. Germline assignment: CDR1 SNHLY and CDR2 FYNNEI. The CDR3 has 15 amino acids. Using reference TRBV2 and TRBJ1-6 for the parts outside the CDR3, the full variable domain is EPEVTQTPSHQVTQMGQEVILRCVPISNHLYFYWYRQILGQKVEFLVSFYNNEISEKSEIFDDQFSVERPDGSNFTLKIRSTKLEDSAMYFCASSVQGKRNSPLHFGNGTRLTVT.

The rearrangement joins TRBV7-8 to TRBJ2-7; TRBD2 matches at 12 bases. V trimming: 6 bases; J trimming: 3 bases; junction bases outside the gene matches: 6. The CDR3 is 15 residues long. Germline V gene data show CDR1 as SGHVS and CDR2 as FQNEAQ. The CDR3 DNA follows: TGTGCCAGCAGATCCGGACTAGCGGGGAACTACGAGCAGTACTTC. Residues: CASRSGLAGNYEQYF.

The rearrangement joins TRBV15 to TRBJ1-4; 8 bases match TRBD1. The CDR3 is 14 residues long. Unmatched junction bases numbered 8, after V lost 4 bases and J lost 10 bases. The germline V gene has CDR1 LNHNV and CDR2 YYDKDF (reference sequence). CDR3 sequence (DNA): TGTGCCACCAGCACCCGACAGGGGCGGGGAAAACTGTTTTTT. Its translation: CATSTRQGRGKLFF.

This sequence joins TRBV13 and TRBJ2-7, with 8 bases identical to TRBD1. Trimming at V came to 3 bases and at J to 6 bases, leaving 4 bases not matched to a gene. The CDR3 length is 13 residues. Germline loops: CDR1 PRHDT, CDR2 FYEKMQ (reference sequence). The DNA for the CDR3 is TGTGCCAGCAGCTTTGGCAGGGGGCTCGAGCAGTACTTC. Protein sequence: CASSFGRGLEQYF.

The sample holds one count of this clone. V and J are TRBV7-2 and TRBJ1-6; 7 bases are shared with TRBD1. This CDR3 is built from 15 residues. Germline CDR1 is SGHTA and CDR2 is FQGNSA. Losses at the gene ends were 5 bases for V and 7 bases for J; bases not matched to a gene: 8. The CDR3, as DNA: TGTGCCAGCAGCCCCGAGGGGACAGTCAATTCACCCCTCCACTTT. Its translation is CASSPEGTVNSPLHF.

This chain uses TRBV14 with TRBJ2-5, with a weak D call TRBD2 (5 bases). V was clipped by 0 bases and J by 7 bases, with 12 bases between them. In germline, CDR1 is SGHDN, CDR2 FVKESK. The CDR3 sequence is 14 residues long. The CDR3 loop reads CASSQEEGKGTQYF. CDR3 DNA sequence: TGTGCCAGCAGCCAAGAAGAGGGAAAGGGGACCCAGTACTTC.

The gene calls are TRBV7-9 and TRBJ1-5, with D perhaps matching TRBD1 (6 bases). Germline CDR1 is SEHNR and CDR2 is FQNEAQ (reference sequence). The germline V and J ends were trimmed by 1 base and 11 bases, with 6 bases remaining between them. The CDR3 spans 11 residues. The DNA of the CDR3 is TGTGCCAGCAGCTTAGAGGGGGCCCAGCATTTT. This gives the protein CASSLEGAQHF.

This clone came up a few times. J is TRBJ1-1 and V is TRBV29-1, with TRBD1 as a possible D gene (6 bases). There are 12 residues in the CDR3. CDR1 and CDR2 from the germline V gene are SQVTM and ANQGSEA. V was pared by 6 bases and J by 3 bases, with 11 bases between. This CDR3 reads CSVLTGYTEAFF. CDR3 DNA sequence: TGCAGCGTATTGACAGGCTACACTGAAGCTTTCTTT.

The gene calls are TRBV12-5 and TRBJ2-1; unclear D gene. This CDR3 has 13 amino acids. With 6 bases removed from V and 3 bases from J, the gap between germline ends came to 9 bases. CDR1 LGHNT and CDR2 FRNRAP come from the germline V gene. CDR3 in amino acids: CASGERNYNEQFF. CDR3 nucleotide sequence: TGTGCTAGTGGGGAGAGGAACTACAATGAGCAGTTCTTC.

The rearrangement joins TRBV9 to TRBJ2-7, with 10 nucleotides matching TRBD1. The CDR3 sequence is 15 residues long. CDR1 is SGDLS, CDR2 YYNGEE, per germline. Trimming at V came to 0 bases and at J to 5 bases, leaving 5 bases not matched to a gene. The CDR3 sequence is CASSVGSGTGDEQYF. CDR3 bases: TGTGCCAGCAGCGTAGGGTCCGGGACAGGGGACGAGCAGTACTTC.

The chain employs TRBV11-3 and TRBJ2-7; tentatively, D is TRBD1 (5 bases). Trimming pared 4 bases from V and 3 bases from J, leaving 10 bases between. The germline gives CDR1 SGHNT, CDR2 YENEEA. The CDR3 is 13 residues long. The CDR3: CASSYRTIYEQYF. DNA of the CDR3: TGTGCCAGCAGCTACAGGACCATCTACGAGCAGTACTTC.

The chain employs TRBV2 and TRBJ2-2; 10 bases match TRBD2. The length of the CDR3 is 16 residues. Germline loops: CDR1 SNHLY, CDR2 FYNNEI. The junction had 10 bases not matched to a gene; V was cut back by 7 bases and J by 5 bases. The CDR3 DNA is TGTGCCAGCAAACCTAGCGGGAGCCCGGGAACCGGGGAGCTGTTTTTT. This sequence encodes CASKPSGSPGTGELFF.

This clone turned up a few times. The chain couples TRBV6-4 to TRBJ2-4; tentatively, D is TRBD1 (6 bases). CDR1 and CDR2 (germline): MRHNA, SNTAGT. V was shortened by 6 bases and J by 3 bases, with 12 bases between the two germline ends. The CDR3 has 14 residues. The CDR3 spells CASRQTGSKNIQYF. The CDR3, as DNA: TGTGCCAGCAGGCAAACAGGGAGCAAAAACATTCAGTACTTC.

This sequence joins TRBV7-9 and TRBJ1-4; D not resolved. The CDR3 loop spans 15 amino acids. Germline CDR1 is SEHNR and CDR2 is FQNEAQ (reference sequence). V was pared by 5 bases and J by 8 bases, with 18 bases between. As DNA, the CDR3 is TGTGCCAGCAGCCCCCCCGGTGGAGGCAGAGAAAAACTGTTTTTT. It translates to CASSPPGGGREKLFF.